The present entry profiles one T cell receptor beta chain with its context. Its antigen remains unknown. This record belongs to a study of blood T cells in healthy people across ages. A sample-barcoded 5' primer and a J-beta primer mix were used in a second PCR of about 7 to 12 cycles. MiXCR, applied by TCRdb to the 5' RACE reads, yields one record per CDR3 protein. The sample has 700,000 or so distinct CDR3 sequences, about 43% seen once; the top ten hold about 30%. Findings and caveats of the study: It was the long-lived donors that had more naive CD4+ cells and higher diversity than aged donors.

Trimming took 0 bases from V and 3 from J, leaving 4 bases between them. This CDR3 is 13 amino acids long. CDR1 is LNHNV, CDR2 YYDKDF, per germline (reference sequence). The specimen sequenced was blood. The V call is TRBV15, the J call TRBJ2-3; D not certain. The source of this sequence is a man older than 75 in good health. The CDR3 region is CATSREPTDTQYF. The CDR3 nucleotides are TGTGCCACCAGCAGAGAACCGACAGATACGCAGTATTTT. Full variable domain (outside the CDR3, taken from reference TRBV15 and TRBJ2-3): DAMVIQNPRYQVTQFGKPVTLSCSQTLNHNVMYWYQQKSSQAPKLLFHYYDKDFNNEADTPDNFQSRRPNTSFCFLDIRSPGLGDTAMYLCATSREPTDTQYFGPGTRLTVL.